The entry below gives a single TCR beta chain sequence along with its context. Original data processing: Amplified reference gene primers provided the basis for estimating nucleated cell counts. Data came from immunoSEQ multiplex PCR; TCRdb stores just in-frame clones and leaves some out. The V and J calls and clone size were taken over from that table, and D and trimming were inferred from the DNA. The sample shows some 150,000 clones, more than 80% of them seen only once. The V and J ends lost 2 bases and 1 base respectively, with 14 bases between them. Germline V lookup: CDR1 SGHTA, CDR2 FQGTGA. This CDR3 is built from 16 residues. These data belong to a study of blood T cell repertoires in COVID-19. Looking at the study overall: Researchers got acute and convalescent COVID-19 samples from the United States, Italy and Spain. Sources were T cells, B-cell-depleted T cells, or PBMCs; the material itself was cDNA or gDNA.

The sequenced sample consisted of peripheral blood. The sequence came from a woman aged 40 to 50 with acute or convalescent COVID-19. The chain uses TRBV7-3 and TRBJ1-2; no clear D. In DNA, the CDR3 is TGTGCCAGCAGCTTAGGGCCGGTGACGGATAACTATGGCTACACCTTC. This translates into CASSLGPVTDNYGYTF.